The table lists the clone carrying this TCR beta chain with a few counts. The antigen is undetermined. Primers used in a second PCR of roughly 6 to 11 cycles were a sample-barcoded 5' primer and a J-beta primer mix. With 12 random nucleotides, a template-switch adaptor tagged each individual cDNA molecule. From the 5' RACE reads, TCRdb called clonotypes with MiXCR, one entry per CDR3 protein. The sample lists more than 650,000 distinct CDR3 sequences; 50% to 65% were seen once. Each donor had roughly 10 milliliters of peripheral blood drawn. Trimming stripped 3 bases from V and 7 bases from J, with 7 bases between. Germline CDR1 and CDR2: MGHRA and YSYEKL. CDR3 size: 12 residues. This specimen comes from a study of blood T cells in healthy people across ages. Overall study results and limits: CMV status of donors was unknown, possibly confounding expanded clonotype changes.

The TCR originated in a man at least 80 years old in good health. The specimen sequenced was blood. The rearrangement uses TRBV4-1 and TRBJ2-1, with unresolved D. In DNA, the CDR3 is TGCGCCAGCAGCCAGGTTATAAATGAGCAGTTCTTC. It specifies CASSQVINEQFF.